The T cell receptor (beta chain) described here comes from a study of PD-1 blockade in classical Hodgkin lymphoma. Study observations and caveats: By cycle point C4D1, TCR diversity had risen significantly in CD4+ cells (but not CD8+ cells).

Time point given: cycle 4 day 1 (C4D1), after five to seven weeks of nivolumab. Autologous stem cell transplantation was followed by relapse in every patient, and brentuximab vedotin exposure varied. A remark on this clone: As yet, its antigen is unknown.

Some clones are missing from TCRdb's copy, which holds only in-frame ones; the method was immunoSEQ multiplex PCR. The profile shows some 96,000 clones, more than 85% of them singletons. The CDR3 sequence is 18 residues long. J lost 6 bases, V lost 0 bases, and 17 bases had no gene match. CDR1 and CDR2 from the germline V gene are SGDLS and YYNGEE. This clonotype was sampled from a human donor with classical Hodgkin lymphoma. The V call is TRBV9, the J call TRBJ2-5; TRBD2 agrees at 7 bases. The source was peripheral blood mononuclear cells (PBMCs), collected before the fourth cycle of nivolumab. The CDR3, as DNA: TGTGCCAGCAGCGTAGGAGGTCTGGGGCTAGCGGCTACTCAGACCCAGTACTTC. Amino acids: CASSVGGLGLAATQTQYF.